This is a list of T cell receptor beta chains from one sample in a study of a mutant IDH1 vaccine in newly diagnosed glioma. No antigen has been assigned to these receptors. Sequencing was performed with immunoSEQ multiplex PCR; in TCRdb, only in-frame clones are kept and a portion is missing. The repertoire holds 65,000 or so clones, with approximately 85% as singletons. The sequencing used PBMCs, collected from a glioma patient whose treatment included an IDH1 peptide vaccine. These receptors came from a young man with glioma. Each CDR3 is given with its conserved first and last residue. D genes are given only for firm matches. Clone size appears in some rows only: once, few, many, or a class for an expanded clone.

d_gene: TRBD1
abundance: NA
v_gene: TRBV7-9
j_gene: TRBJ2-1
CDR3nt: TGTGCCAGCAGCTTACCCCCGTTGGGGACAGGGGGGCGGAATGAGCAGTTCTTC
CDR3aa: CASSLPPLGTGGRNEQFF

d_gene: TRBD1
abundance: NA
v_gene: TRBV6-6
j_gene: TRBJ2-6
CDR3nt: TGTGCCAGCAAACCGGGACAGGGGACCAACGTCCTGACTTTC
CDR3aa: CASKPGQGTNVLTF

d_gene: TRBD1
abundance: few
v_gene: TRBV7-9
j_gene: TRBJ1-5
CDR3nt: TGTGCCAGCAGCTGGGGAGGGGGCACAAATCAGCCCCAGCATTTT
CDR3aa: CASSWGGGTNQPQHF

d_gene: NA
abundance: NA
v_gene: TRBV7-9
j_gene: TRBJ1-1
CDR3nt: TGTGCCAGCAGTCGTAAAACCGAGAACACTGAAGCTTTCTTT
CDR3aa: CASSRKTENTEAFF

d_gene: NA
abundance: NA
v_gene: TRBV4-2
j_gene: TRBJ2-5
CDR3nt: TGTGCCAGCAGCCAAGAGGGAGGACGGCAAGAGACCCAGTACTTC
CDR3aa: CASSQEGGRQETQYF

d_gene: NA
abundance: NA
v_gene: TRBV19
j_gene: TRBJ1-1
CDR3nt: TGTGCCAGTAGCTCTAGGGGTTGGAACACTGAAGCTTTCTTT
CDR3aa: CASSSRGWNTEAFF

d_gene: NA
abundance: NA
v_gene: TRBV9
j_gene: TRBJ2-7
CDR3nt: TGTGCCAGCAGCGTAGATGGGTTTTCCTACGAGCAGTACTTC
CDR3aa: CASSVDGFSYEQYF

d_gene: TRBD2
abundance: NA
v_gene: TRBV5-1
j_gene: TRBJ2-3
CDR3nt: TGCGCCAGCAGCTTGGCCGTTATTACTAGCGGGTTTGGTACAGATACGCAGTATTTT
CDR3aa: CASSLAVITSGFGTDTQYF

d_gene: NA
abundance: NA
v_gene: TRBV30
j_gene: TRBJ1-5
CDR3nt: TGTGCCTGGAGTGTAGGAGGTGGTCGCAATCAGCCCCAGCATTTT
CDR3aa: CAWSVGGGRNQPQHF

d_gene: NA
abundance: NA
v_gene: TRBV14
j_gene: TRBJ2-1
CDR3nt: TGTGCCAGCAGCCATGCGCCGGGACAACCCAGGCGGAGTTCCTACAATGAGCAGTTCTTC
CDR3aa: CASSHAPGQPRRSSYNEQFF

d_gene: NA
abundance: once
v_gene: TRBV29-1
j_gene: TRBJ1-1
CDR3nt: TGCAGCGTAGGGTGGGGGGGTAGGACTGAAGCTTTCTTT
CDR3aa: CSVGWGGRTEAFF

d_gene: NA
abundance: NA
v_gene: TRBV11-3
j_gene: TRBJ2-7
CDR3nt: TGTGCCAGCAGCTTGATAAAACGGGTCAGGGAAACCTACGAGCAGTACTTC
CDR3aa: CASSLIKRVRETYEQYF

d_gene: TRBD1
abundance: NA
v_gene: TRBV29-1
j_gene: TRBJ1-1
CDR3nt: TGCAGCGCGAAACCATTCCAGGGGGCGAGGATCGGGAACACTGAAGCTTTCTTT
CDR3aa: CSAKPFQGARIGNTEAFF

d_gene: NA
abundance: NA
v_gene: TRBV7-8
j_gene: TRBJ1-5
CDR3nt: TGTGCCAGCAGTTCACAGGGAGCAGGTCAGCCCCAGCATTTT
CDR3aa: CASSSQGAGQPQHF

d_gene: NA
abundance: NA
v_gene: TRBV15
j_gene: TRBJ1-1
CDR3nt: TGTGCCACCAGCATGATCATGAACACTGAAGCTTTCTTT
CDR3aa: CATSMIMNTEAFF

d_gene: TRBD1
abundance: NA
v_gene: TRBV28
j_gene: TRBJ1-2
CDR3nt: TGTGCCACCGACGGAGGGGACAGGGTGTATGGTGGCTACACCTTC
CDR3aa: CATDGGDRVYGGYTF

d_gene: TRBD1
abundance: NA
v_gene: TRBV19
j_gene: TRBJ2-3
CDR3nt: TGTGCCAGTAGTATAGCAATTACAGGGGGCCGAGATACGCAGTATTTT
CDR3aa: CASSIAITGGRDTQYF

d_gene: NA
abundance: few
v_gene: TRBV20-1
j_gene: TRBJ1-1
CDR3nt: TGCAGTGCTAGAGATGCTGGGTTTGCTTTCTTT
CDR3aa: CSARDAGFAFF

d_gene: NA
abundance: NA
v_gene: TRBV7-2
j_gene: TRBJ1-1
CDR3nt: TGTGCCAGCAGCTCAGAGGTATCTTCCCCGGGGGCTTTCTTT
CDR3aa: CASSSEVSSPGAFF

d_gene: NA
abundance: few
v_gene: TRBV2
j_gene: TRBJ1-5
CDR3nt: TGTGCCAGCAGAGGGTATTTTACGAATCAGCCCCAGCATTTT
CDR3aa: CASRGYFTNQPQHF

d_gene: NA
abundance: NA
v_gene: TRBV15
j_gene: TRBJ2-2
CDR3nt: TGTGCCACCAGATTAGGGCCCACCGGGGAGCTGTTTTTT
CDR3aa: CATRLGPTGELFF

d_gene: NA
abundance: few
v_gene: TRBV6-1
j_gene: TRBJ1-4
CDR3nt: TGTGCCAGCAGTGGCTCCATTGGATCGGGGACTAATGAAAAACTGTTTTTT
CDR3aa: CASSGSIGSGTNEKLFF

d_gene: NA
abundance: NA
v_gene: TRBV18
j_gene: TRBJ2-5
CDR3nt: TGTGCCAGCTCACCACGGCAGGTCGCAGGGGAAGAGACCCAGTACTTC
CDR3aa: CASSPRQVAGEETQYF

d_gene: NA
abundance: NA
v_gene: TRBV28
j_gene: TRBJ1-5
CDR3nt: TGTGCCAGCCTTTTCATGCAGGGCATCAATCAGCCCCAGCATTTT
CDR3aa: CASLFMQGINQPQHF

d_gene: NA
abundance: NA
v_gene: TRBV11-2
j_gene: TRBJ1-4
CDR3nt: TGTGCCAGCAGCTTAGATTTGGATGAAAAACTGTTTTTT
CDR3aa: CASSLDLDEKLFF

d_gene: TRBD1
abundance: NA
v_gene: TRBV29-1
j_gene: TRBJ1-2
CDR3nt: TGCAGCGTATCACAGGGGGCCGCTCGTGGCTACACCTTC
CDR3aa: CSVSQGAARGYTF

d_gene: TRBD1
abundance: once
v_gene: TRBV18
j_gene: TRBJ1-1
CDR3nt: TGTGCCAGCTCACTCACAGGGGAAAGGTCTGAAGCTTTCTTT
CDR3aa: CASSLTGERSEAFF

d_gene: TRBD2
abundance: NA
v_gene: TRBV27
j_gene: TRBJ2-3
CDR3nt: TGTGCCAGCAGTTCCGCGGGGGTCACAGATACGCAGTATTTT
CDR3aa: CASSSAGVTDTQYF

d_gene: NA
abundance: NA
v_gene: TRBV21-1
j_gene: TRBJ1-4
CDR3nt: TGTGCCAGCAGCAAATGGGAGACAGATAATGAAAAACTGTTTTTT
CDR3aa: CASSKWETDNEKLFF

d_gene: NA
abundance: NA
v_gene: TRBV6-5
j_gene: TRBJ1-2
CDR3nt: TGTGCCAGCCAACAGGGATTTCAAAGAGGCTACACCTTC
CDR3aa: CASQQGFQRGYTF

d_gene: NA
abundance: NA
v_gene: TRBV18
j_gene: TRBJ1-1
CDR3nt: TGTGCCAGCTCCTCCATTAGCGATGGAACTGAAGCTTTCTTT
CDR3aa: CASSSISDGTEAFF

d_gene: NA
abundance: NA
v_gene: TRBV7-6
j_gene: TRBJ2-7
CDR3nt: TGTGCCAGCAGCTTAGAGGACGGAAGCTCCTACGAGCAGTACTTC
CDR3aa: CASSLEDGSSYEQYF

d_gene: TRBD1
abundance: NA
v_gene: TRBV5-8
j_gene: TRBJ2-3
CDR3nt: TGTGCCAGCACCGCCGGGACAGGGTCCCTCCGCACAGATACGCAGTATTTT
CDR3aa: CASTAGTGSLRTDTQYF

d_gene: NA
abundance: NA
v_gene: TRBV21-1
j_gene: TRBJ2-7
CDR3nt: TGTGCCAGCAGCAAAGATTGTGGACTAGCGGGGGGCCGTTCCTACGAGCAGTACTTC
CDR3aa: CASSKDCGLAGGRSYEQYF

d_gene: TRBD2
abundance: few
v_gene: TRBV10-3
j_gene: TRBJ2-7
CDR3nt: TGTGCCATCAGCAGGACTAGCGGGGCCTACGAGCAGTACTTC
CDR3aa: CAISRTSGAYEQYF

d_gene: NA
abundance: NA
v_gene: TRBV5-4
j_gene: TRBJ2-4
CDR3nt: TGTGCCAGCAGCTTGAGCGTAGGGGACATTCAGTACTTC
CDR3aa: CASSLSVGDIQYF

d_gene: TRBD1
abundance: NA
v_gene: TRBV7-6
j_gene: TRBJ2-7
CDR3nt: TGTGCCAGCAGTGGACAGGGGGCTTTGCAGTACTTC
CDR3aa: CASSGQGALQYF

d_gene: NA
abundance: NA
v_gene: TRBV4-1
j_gene: TRBJ2-3
CDR3nt: TGCGCCAGCAGCCTCGACCTGGCCCCGCAGTATTTT
CDR3aa: CASSLDLAPQYF

d_gene: NA
abundance: NA
v_gene: TRBV11-2
j_gene: TRBJ1-2
CDR3nt: TGTGCCAGCAGCCTACAGCAGAACTATGGCTACACCTTC
CDR3aa: CASSLQQNYGYTF

d_gene: NA
abundance: NA
v_gene: TRBV28
j_gene: TRBJ1-5
CDR3nt: TGTGCCAGCACCCGCTCTTCGTGGGCAGTAAACAATCAGCCCCAGCATTTT
CDR3aa: CASTRSSWAVNNQPQHF

d_gene: TRBD1
abundance: NA
v_gene: TRBV19
j_gene: TRBJ1-2
CDR3nt: TGTGCCAGTAAGCTACGGACAGGGATTCGCCCAGGCTACACCTTC
CDR3aa: CASKLRTGIRPGYTF

d_gene: TRBD2
abundance: NA
v_gene: TRBV30
j_gene: TRBJ2-3
CDR3nt: TGTGCCTGGAGTATTAGCGGGGCTTACACAGATACGCAGTATTTT
CDR3aa: CAWSISGAYTDTQYF

d_gene: NA
abundance: NA
v_gene: TRBV11-2
j_gene: TRBJ1-3
CDR3nt: TGTGCCAGCAGCTTAGATCGGAACTCTGGAAACACCATATATTTT
CDR3aa: CASSLDRNSGNTIYF

d_gene: NA
abundance: NA
v_gene: TRBV11-2
j_gene: TRBJ2-3
CDR3nt: TGTGCCAGCAGCTCGCCGACTGCGGATACGCAGTATTTT
CDR3aa: CASSSPTADTQYF

d_gene: NA
abundance: NA
v_gene: TRBV9
j_gene: TRBJ1-6
CDR3nt: TGTGCCAGCAGCGTAGGGGCCCTAGCAAATTATAATTCACCCCTCCACTTT
CDR3aa: CASSVGALANYNSPLHF

d_gene: NA
abundance: NA
v_gene: TRBV2
j_gene: TRBJ2-5
CDR3nt: TGTGCCAGCAATTTTCGGGGTCAGGGCGAGACCCAGTACTTC
CDR3aa: CASNFRGQGETQYF

d_gene: NA
abundance: NA
v_gene: TRBV10-3
j_gene: TRBJ1-1
CDR3nt: TGTGCCATCAGTGACGAGGCGTCGGGAACTGAAGCTTTCTTT
CDR3aa: CAISDEASGTEAFF

d_gene: NA
abundance: NA
v_gene: TRBV6-5
j_gene: TRBJ2-3
CDR3nt: TGTGCCAGCAGTTACTACCGCTCGATCAGCACAGATACGCAGTATTTT
CDR3aa: CASSYYRSISTDTQYF

d_gene: TRBD1
abundance: NA
v_gene: TRBV10-2
j_gene: TRBJ2-3
CDR3nt: TGCGCCAGCAGTGAGTGGGCAGGGGGACCGCCAGATACGCAGTATTTT
CDR3aa: CASSEWAGGPPDTQYF

d_gene: NA
abundance: NA
v_gene: TRBV4-1
j_gene: TRBJ2-7
CDR3nt: TGCGCCAGCAGCCCTCAAGGGGGGGGGCTATACGAGCAGTACTTC
CDR3aa: CASSPQGGGLYEQYF

d_gene: TRBD1
abundance: NA
v_gene: TRBV5-1
j_gene: TRBJ2-7
CDR3nt: TGCGCCAGCAGCTTGCCTGGGACAGGTAGGATCTACGAGCAGTACTTC
CDR3aa: CASSLPGTGRIYEQYF

d_gene: NA
abundance: NA
v_gene: TRBV11-2
j_gene: TRBJ1-5
CDR3nt: TGTGCCAGCAGCTTAGAATTTGGCCAGCCCCAGCATTTT
CDR3aa: CASSLEFGQPQHF

d_gene: NA
abundance: NA
v_gene: TRBV6-5
j_gene: TRBJ2-2
CDR3nt: TGTGCCAGCAGTTACCGGAGGGAGCCGAACACCGGGGAGCTGTTTTTT
CDR3aa: CASSYRREPNTGELFF